This T cell receptor (beta chain) was sequenced in a study of memory CD4+ T cells and cytomegalovirus serostatus. Germline CDR1 reads SNHLY; CDR2 reads FYNNEI. Trimming pared 6 bases from V and 1 base from J, leaving 6 bases between. This CDR3 contains 12 residues. In the authors' workflow: Out-of-frame sequences were removed, leaving a few million distinct TCRbeta sequences. Produced via immunoSEQ multiplex PCR; TCRdb's table is partial and in-frame only. V and J calls plus clone size are reproduced from that table; the DNA served to infer D and trimming. The sample holds about 52,000 clones; about 86% are singletons and the top ten take roughly 2%. This clone was counted a single time. Its target is not known. Findings of the study overall: Median bootstrapped AUC for CMV status was roughly 0.95 originally, 0.9 to 0.93 US-trained.

Single viable CD3+CD4+CD8-CD45RO+ cells were sorted as the memory CD4+ T cells. Positive selection with CD4 microbeads enriched total CD4+ T cells. The chain couples TRBV2 to TRBJ1-1; D is undetermined. The sample comprised memory CD4+ T cells from blood. The TCR originated in an adult in good health and CMV-seropositive. DNA for the CDR3: TGTGCCAGCAGGCGGGCGAACACTGAAGCTTTCTTT. Translating gives CASRRANTEAFF.